A selection of T cell receptor beta chains follows, all from one sample in a study of shared clonotypes between healthy human individuals. TCRdb's copy holds only in-frame clones and misses some; the assay was immunoSEQ multiplex PCR. The repertoire has about 2.3 million clones, 80% to 95% of them found once; the top ten carry more than 0.35%. Sequencing input: naive CD4+ T cells from PBMCs. The source is a man between 18 and 35 years old in good health. Some clones in this sample may be carry-over from other donors' samples. The CDR3 runs from the conserved cysteine through the conserved F or W. A D gene is named only where the DNA matches it firmly. For some rows the clone size is stated as once, few or many, or as a class when expanded; others skip it.

J gene: TRBJ2-7; D gene: TRBD1; V gene: TRBV11-2; clone size: .; CDR3 DNA: TGTGCCAGCAGCTTAGTCGGTCAGGGGGCGGACGAGCAGTACTTC; CDR3 protein: CASSLVGQGADEQYF
J gene: TRBJ2-2; D gene: TRBD2; V gene: TRBV5-1; clone size: .; CDR3 DNA: TGCGCCAGCGAAGCGGGGGCCACGAACACCGGGGAGCTGTTTTTT; CDR3 protein: CASEAGATNTGELFF
J gene: TRBJ2-3; D gene: .; V gene: TRBV27; clone size: .; CDR3 DNA: TGTGCCAGCAGTTTATCCCCGGGAAGCACAGATACGCAGTATTTT; CDR3 protein: CASSLSPGSTDTQYF
J gene: TRBJ2-7; D gene: .; V gene: TRBV5-5; clone size: .; CDR3 DNA: TGTGCCAGCAGCTTGCGGACAGCGTTCTACGAGCAGTACTTC; CDR3 protein: CASSLRTAFYEQYF
J gene: TRBJ1-5; D gene: .; V gene: TRBV6-6; clone size: .; CDR3 DNA: TGTGCCAGCAGTTACCGGACAGTGAATACCAATCAGCCCCAGCATTTT; CDR3 protein: CASSYRTVNTNQPQHF
J gene: TRBJ2-7; D gene: .; V gene: TRBV19; clone size: .; CDR3 DNA: TGTGCCAGTAGTATAGATTGCCCTGGCGCGGTTGCCCCGTACGAGCAGTACTTC; CDR3 protein: CASSIDCPGAVAPYEQYF
J gene: TRBJ2-7; D gene: TRBD1; V gene: TRBV29-1; clone size: .; CDR3 DNA: TGCAGCGTTGTAGAGACAGGGGCGTGGGAGCAGTACTTC; CDR3 protein: CSVVETGAWEQYF
J gene: TRBJ2-7; D gene: .; V gene: TRBV28; clone size: .; CDR3 DNA: TGTGCCAGCAGTTCAGGGGTGTACGAGCAGTACTTC; CDR3 protein: CASSSGVYEQYF
J gene: TRBJ1-2; D gene: .; V gene: TRBV2; clone size: .; CDR3 DNA: TGTGCCAGCACAGAGGACGAATCTAACTATGGCTACACCTTC; CDR3 protein: CASTEDESNYGYTF
J gene: TRBJ2-3; D gene: TRBD2; V gene: TRBV30; clone size: .; CDR3 DNA: TGTGCCGGGGATAGCGGGGGGCCGACGCAGTATTTT; CDR3 protein: CAGDSGGPTQYF
J gene: TRBJ2-1; D gene: .; V gene: TRBV20-1; clone size: .; CDR3 DNA: TGCAGTGCTAGTAAAGATGAGCAGTTCTTC; CDR3 protein: CSASKDEQFF
J gene: TRBJ2-6; D gene: .; V gene: TRBV19; clone size: .; CDR3 DNA: TGTGCCAGTGATCAGAACTCTGGGGCCAACGTCCTGACTTTC; CDR3 protein: CASDQNSGANVLTF
J gene: TRBJ2-7; D gene: .; V gene: TRBV11-3; clone size: .; CDR3 DNA: TGTGCCAGCAGCTTAGCAGCGGGCGGCTACGAGCAGTACTTC; CDR3 protein: CASSLAAGGYEQYF
J gene: TRBJ2-7; D gene: TRBD1; V gene: TRBV5-1; clone size: .; CDR3 DNA: TGCGCCAGCAGCTTGGCCGGCCAGGGGGCCGGCTACGAGCAGTACTTC; CDR3 protein: CASSLAGQGAGYEQYF
J gene: TRBJ1-2; D gene: .; V gene: TRBV6-1; clone size: once; CDR3 DNA: TGTGCCAGCAGTGAACGGGTTGGGTTCGGGACGGCCTATGGCTACACCTTC; CDR3 protein: CASSERVGFGTAYGYTF
J gene: TRBJ2-3; D gene: .; V gene: TRBV18; clone size: .; CDR3 DNA: TGTGCCAGCTCTCCAGCGGCGGCAGATACGCAGTATTTT; CDR3 protein: CASSPAAADTQYF
J gene: TRBJ1-2; D gene: .; V gene: TRBV27; clone size: .; CDR3 DNA: TGTGCCAGCAGTTTTAATTCGGGGACGGGCTACACCTTC; CDR3 protein: CASSFNSGTGYTF
J gene: TRBJ2-3; D gene: TRBD2; V gene: TRBV4-3; clone size: few; CDR3 DNA: TGCGCCAGCAGCTTCATAGCGGGAGTTCGAGATACGCAGTATTTT; CDR3 protein: CASSFIAGVRDTQYF
J gene: TRBJ2-7; D gene: .; V gene: TRBV5-4; clone size: .; CDR3 DNA: TGTGCCAGCAGCTTGGACGGAGGGGGGTCCTACGAGCAGTACTTC; CDR3 protein: CASSLDGGGSYEQYF
J gene: TRBJ1-1; D gene: TRBD1; V gene: TRBV7-2; clone size: .; CDR3 DNA: TGTGCCAGCAGCCCAGGGGGAGGTGAAGCTTTCTTT; CDR3 protein: CASSPGGGEAFF
J gene: TRBJ1-2; D gene: .; V gene: TRBV30; clone size: .; CDR3 DNA: TGTGCCTGGAGTCACGGGGGCGGCTATGGCTACACCTTC; CDR3 protein: CAWSHGGGYGYTF
J gene: TRBJ2-1; D gene: TRBD1; V gene: TRBV28; clone size: .; CDR3 DNA: TGTGCCAGCAGCCGACCCCCGGGACAGGGAAAGGCCTACAATGAGCAGTTCTTC; CDR3 protein: CASSRPPGQGKAYNEQFF
J gene: TRBJ2-5; D gene: .; V gene: TRBV4-1; clone size: .; CDR3 DNA: TGCGCCAGCAGCAAGTCGGGTTTGTACCAAGAGACCCAGTACTTC; CDR3 protein: CASSKSGLYQETQYF